The subject of this entry is one TCR beta chain. Its antigen is currently not known. No much larger clonotype is one base removed from it; base qualities were not supplied. The sample is drawn from a study of blood T cell repertoires in COVID-19 (dated by TCRdb to the early 2020s). In terms of the full investigation: Samples from collaborators originated in the United States, Italy and Spain and spanned both the acute and convalescent phases of COVID-19. Deeply sampled blood TCRbeta repertoires from subjects exposed to, actively infected with, or recovered from COVID-19 were included in the dataset. Sample metadata almost always included a de-identified subject ID, COVID-19 status, age in years and sex. Samples came from the ongoing ImmuneRACE study (first 160 participants) plus 1,254 subjects from 6 global collaborators. HLA class I and class II types, where available, came from metadata supplied by the sample provider rather than from assay-based typing. The repertoires were released in a freely available public database intended as a resource for research on the immune response to SARS-CoV-2. The material from the prospective study consisted of cDNA or gDNA derived from T cells, B-cell-depleted T cells, or PBMCs.

For CDR1 and CDR2, the germline V gene (reference sequence) lists WNHNN and SYGVQD. V drops 2 bases and J drops 4 bases, leaving 6 bases in between. The CDR3 contains 13 residues, cysteine and phenylalanine counted. Only the CDR3 DNA stays, 39 bases, in frame from base 1. Whole blood was collected in K2EDTA tubes by collaborating institutions according to the institutions' own protocols. For TCRbeta analysis, collaborator samples were shipped as frozen whole blood, as isolated PBMCs, or as DNA extracted from either sample type. The paper's findings and limits, for the study overall: The quantity of clinical and demographic metadata differed by source and by participant and was supplied without curation.

TCRbeta CDR3 regions were amplified from genomic DNA using the immunoSEQ Assay, a bias-controlled multiplex PCR. Regarding the original processing steps: Within the assay, amplification of reference gene primers was used to estimate how many nucleated cells each sample contained. To quantify the absolute abundance of each unique TCRbeta CDR3 rearrangement, sequence reads were collapsed and filtered. For each sample, productive Simpson clonality was calculated by taking the square root of Simpson's diversity index across productive rearrangements. Sourced from immuneACCESS, this table was stored by TCRdb with only in-frame sequences that have V and J called. A share of the clones is absent; for the studies checked, an unresolved V gene accounts for under half, and the remainder has no known explanation. V and J calls and clone size are given by that table; D and trimming were obtained from the DNA. The sample table records some 200,000 clones; around 84% of these occur just once. The ten largest clones add up to 5.9% of the sample.

In this chain, TRBV10-1 is recombined with TRBJ2-1; the D gene is not confidently resolved. This sequence was found in an elderly man with acute or convalescent COVID-19. The specimen was peripheral blood. The CDR3 sequence is CASSEKEYNEQFF. The DNA sequence follows: TGCGCCAGCAGTGAGAAGGAGTACAATGAGCAGTTCTTC.